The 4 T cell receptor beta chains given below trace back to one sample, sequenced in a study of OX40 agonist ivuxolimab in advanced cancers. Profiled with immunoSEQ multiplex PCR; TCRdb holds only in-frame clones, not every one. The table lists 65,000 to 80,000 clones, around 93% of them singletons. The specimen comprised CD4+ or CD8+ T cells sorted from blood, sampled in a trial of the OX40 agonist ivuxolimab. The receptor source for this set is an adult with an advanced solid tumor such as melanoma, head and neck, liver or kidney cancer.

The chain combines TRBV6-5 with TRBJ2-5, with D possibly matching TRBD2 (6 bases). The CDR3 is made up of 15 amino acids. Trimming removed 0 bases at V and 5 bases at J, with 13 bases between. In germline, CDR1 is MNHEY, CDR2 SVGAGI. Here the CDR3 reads CASSYSIAREETQYF. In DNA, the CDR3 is TGTGCCAGCAGTTACTCGATCGCTCGGGAGGAGACCCAGTACTTC.

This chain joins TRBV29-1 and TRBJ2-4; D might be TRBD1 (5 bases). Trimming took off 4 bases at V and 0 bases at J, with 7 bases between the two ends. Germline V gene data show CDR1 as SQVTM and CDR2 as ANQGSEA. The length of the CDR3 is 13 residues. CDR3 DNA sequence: TGCAGCGTTGGGCAGGGAGCCAAAAACATTCAGTACTTC. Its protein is CSVGQGAKNIQYF.

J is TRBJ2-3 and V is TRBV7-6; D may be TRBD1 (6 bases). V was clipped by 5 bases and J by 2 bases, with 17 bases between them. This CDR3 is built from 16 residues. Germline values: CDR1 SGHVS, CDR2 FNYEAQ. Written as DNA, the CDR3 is TGTGCCAGCAGCCAGGGAAGGGGGTGGGCCACAGATACGCAGTATTTT. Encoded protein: CASSQGRGWATDTQYF.

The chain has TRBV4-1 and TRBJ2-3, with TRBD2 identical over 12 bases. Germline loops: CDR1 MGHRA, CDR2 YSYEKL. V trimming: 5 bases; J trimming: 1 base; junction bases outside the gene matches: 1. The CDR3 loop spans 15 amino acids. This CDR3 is CASSRLAGGTDTQYF. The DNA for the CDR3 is TGCGCCAGCAGCAGACTAGCGGGGGGCACAGATACGCAGTATTTT.